This entry concerns a single TCR beta chain. No antigen is known for it. The sample belongs to a study of blood T cells in healthy people across ages. The V gene lost 3 bases and the J gene lost 4 bases, with 12 bases spanning the gap. The CDR3 sequence is 14 residues long. It was with a sample-barcoded 5' primer and a J-beta primer mix that a second PCR of roughly 7 to 12 cycles was run. TCRdb reprocessed the 5' RACE reads via MiXCR and lists one record per CDR3 protein. The table records some 800,000 distinct CDR3 sequences, more than 40% of them present only once. Overall study findings and caveats: Naive T cell percentage showed a strong correlation with TCR beta diversity.

Input material: blood. The sequence came from a man aged 60 to 75 in good health. V and J are TRBV12-3 or TRBV12-4 and TRBJ1-2, with D possibly matching TRBD1 (5 bases). CDR3 sequence: CASSLGLGSYGYTF. The CDR3 DNA follows: TGTGCCAGCAGTTTGGGACTGGGGAGCTATGGCTACACCTTC.